This T cell receptor (beta chain) originates from a study of neurological immune-mediated disorders. Many counts were recorded for this clonotype. TCRdb passed the 5' RACE reads through MiXCR, listing each CDR3 protein once. Among some 32,000 distinct CDR3 sequences listed, over 12% were seen once. Trimming cost V 0 bases and J 6 bases, with 10 bases left between them. Germline CDR1 and CDR2: SGDLS and YYNGEE. The CDR3 sequence is 14 residues long. J is TRBJ2-1 and V is TRBV9; no clear D gene. The clonotype comes from a man in his sixties or seventies in good health. Material for sequencing was PBMCs. CDR3 residues: CASSVAGIGNEQFF. CDR3 nucleotide sequence: TGTGCCAGCAGCGTAGCAGGTATAGGCAATGAGCAGTTCTTC.